The source of this T cell receptor (beta chain) is a study of T-cell reconstitution after alpha-beta-depleted transplantation in children. Library preparation (for TCRbeta) was performed with unique molecular identifiers. MiXCR was run by TCRdb on the PCR reads, yielding one entry per CDR3 protein. The table includes 700,000 to 950,000 distinct CDR3 sequences, approximately 15% detected once. This CDR3 comprises 15 residues. The ends lost 4 bases at V and 3 bases at J; junction bases unmatched: 6. Germline-derived CDR1 and CDR2 are MGHDK and SYGVNS. Sequenced material: PBMCs, mostly from graft donor cells, taken 360 days after TCRalphabeta/CD19-depleted stem cell transplant. The chain employs TRBV25-1 and TRBJ1-1, with TRBD1 identical over 9 bases. The receptor was derived from a male patient younger than 18 who had a stem cell transplant for acute lymphoblastic leukemia, so the T cells may come from the graft donor. CDR3 nucleotides: TGTGCCAGCAGTGGTCCCGGGACAGGGCACACTGAAGCTTTCTTT. Protein product: CASSGPGTGHTEAFF. The complete variable domain, with remaining parts taken from reference TRBV25-1 and TRBJ1-1, reads EADIYQTPRYLVIGTGKKITLECSQTMGHDKMYWYQQDPGMELHLIHYSYGVNSTEKGDLSSESTVSRIRTEHFPLTLESARPSHTSQYLCASSGPGTGHTEAFFGQGTRLTVV.